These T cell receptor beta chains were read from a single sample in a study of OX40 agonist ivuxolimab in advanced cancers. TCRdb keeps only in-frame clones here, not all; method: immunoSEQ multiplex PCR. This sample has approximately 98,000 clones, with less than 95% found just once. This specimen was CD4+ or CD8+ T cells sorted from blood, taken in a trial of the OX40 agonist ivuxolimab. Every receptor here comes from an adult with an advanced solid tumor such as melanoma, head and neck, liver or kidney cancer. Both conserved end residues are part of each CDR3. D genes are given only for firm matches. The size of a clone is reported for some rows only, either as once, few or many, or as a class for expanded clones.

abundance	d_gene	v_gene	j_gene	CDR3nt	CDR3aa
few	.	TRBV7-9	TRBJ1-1	TGTGCCAGCAGCTTACGGGGGGAAGAAGCTTTCTTT	CASSLRGEEAFF
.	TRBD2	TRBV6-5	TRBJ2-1	TGTGCCAGCAGACCCGGACTAGCGGGAGGAGGGGAGCAGTTCTTC	CASRPGLAGGGEQFF
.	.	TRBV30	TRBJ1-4	TGTGCCTGGAGCTTCAGGGTGCGAGAAAAACTGTTTTTT	CAWSFRVREKLFF
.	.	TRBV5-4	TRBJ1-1	TGTGCCAGCAGCCCCTCTAAGAGGAACACTGAAGCTTTCTTT	CASSPSKRNTEAFF
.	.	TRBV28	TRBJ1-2	TGTGCCAGCAGTCCAAGTGGAGGACTCCTCTATGGCTACACCTTC	CASSPSGGLLYGYTF
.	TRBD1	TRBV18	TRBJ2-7	TGTGCCAGCTCACCAGGACAGGACCGCTACGAGCAGTACTTC	CASSPGQDRYEQYF
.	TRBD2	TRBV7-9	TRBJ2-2	TGTGCCAGCAGCCCCTTTAGCGGGAAAAACACCGGGGAGCTGTTTTTT	CASSPFSGKNTGELFF
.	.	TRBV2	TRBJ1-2	TGTGCCAGCAGTGACAGGGTTGGTTATGGCTACACCTTC	CASSDRVGYGYTF
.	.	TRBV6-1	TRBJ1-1	TGTGCCAGCAGAGAATACAGGAACTTAAAGAACACTGAAGCTTTCTTT	CASREYRNLKNTEAFF
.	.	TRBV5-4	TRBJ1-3	TGTGCCAGCAGCTTGGATTCAGGAAACACCATATATTTT	CASSLDSGNTIYF
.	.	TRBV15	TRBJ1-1	TGTGCCACCAGCAGAGGAGGGATGAACACTGAAGCTTTCTTT	CATSRGGMNTEAFF
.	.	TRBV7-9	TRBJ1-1	TGTGCCAGCAGCTTAGGCAGGGACAACCCACGGACTGAAGCTTTCTTT	CASSLGRDNPRTEAFF
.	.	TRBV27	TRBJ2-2	TGTGCCAGCAGCACCCTACCGGGGTCGAACACCGGGGAGCTGTTTTTT	CASSTLPGSNTGELFF
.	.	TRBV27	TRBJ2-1	TGTGCCAGCTTCCCCCGGGACAGCGGGGACAATGAGCAGTTCTTC	CASFPRDSGDNEQFF
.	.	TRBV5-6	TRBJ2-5	TGTGCCAGCAGCCCCGGATGGGGGCCGGGGGAGACCCAGTACTTC	CASSPGWGPGETQYF
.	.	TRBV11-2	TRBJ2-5	TGTGCCAGCAGCTTGGGCGGCCAAGAGACCCAGTACTTC	CASSLGGQETQYF
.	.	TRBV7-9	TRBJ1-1	TGTGCCAGCAGTCTAATCAGGGATGGTGAAGCTTTCTTT	CASSLIRDGEAFF
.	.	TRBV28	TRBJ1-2	TGTGCCAGCAGTATCACGGGGAGTTTCACCTTC	CASSITGSFTF
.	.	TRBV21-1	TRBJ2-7	TGTGCCAGCAGCGACAGGGGGGGCCACGAGCAGTACTTC	CASSDRGGHEQYF
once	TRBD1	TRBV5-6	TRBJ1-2	TGTGCCAGCAGCTTCCGACAGGGCTGGGGTGGCTACACCTTC	CASSFRQGWGGYTF